Listed here are 16 T cell receptor beta chains from one sample, sequenced in a study of cytomegalovirus exposure and HLA in healthy donors. Primers for the PCR totalled 60 Vbeta and 13 Jbeta. Measured with immunoSEQ multiplex PCR; TCRdb has only the in-frame clones, and not every one. The sample lists approximately 180,000 clones, 79% occurring once. Sequences were obtained from PBMCs. The receptors come from a woman aged 45-65 years in good health and CMV-seronegative.

This chain uses TRBV19 with TRBJ1-1, with 8 bases lining up with TRBD1. The germline V gene has CDR1 LNHDA and CDR2 SQIVND (reference sequence). V dropped 2 bases and J dropped 10; count of bases not matched to a gene: 3. This CDR3 contains 12 residues. Here the CDR3 DNA reads TGTGCCAGTAGTATACCCACAGGGGGAGCTTTCTTT. Protein sequence: CASSIPTGGAFF.

V and J are TRBV7-4 and TRBJ2-7, with 9 bases lining up with TRBD1. The CDR3 loop spans 16 amino acids. Germline trimming cut 5 bases from V and 0 bases from J; bases unmatched to any gene: 8. Germline assignment: CDR1 SGHVT and CDR2 SQSDAQ. CDR3 sequence: CASSRDRDISSYEQYF. The CDR3, as DNA: TGTGCCAGCAGCCGGGACAGGGATATAAGCTCCTACGAGCAGTACTTC.

DNA for the CDR3: TGTGCCAGCGGTCCTAGCGGGGGGCCCACAGATACGCAGTATTTT. Its translation: CASGPSGGPTDTQYF. The chain employs TRBV2 and TRBJ2-3, with TRBD2 identical over 11 bases. Trimming removed 8 bases from V and 2 bases from J; junction bases left unmatched: 6. The germline V gene encodes CDR1 SNHLY and CDR2 FYNNEI. This CDR3 spans 15 amino acids.

The V call is TRBV5-8, the J call TRBJ2-2; TRBD1 matches at 9 bases. The junction had 5 bases not matched to a gene; V was cut back by 2 bases and J by 6 bases. The germline V gene has CDR1 SGHTS and CDR2 YDEGEE. This CDR3 is 15 amino acids long. The DNA for the CDR3 is TGTGCCAGCAGCTTTACAGGGACAGGGTCCGGGGAGCTGTTTTTT. Translated, it gives CASSFTGTGSGELFF. Supplemented by reference TRBV5-8 and TRBJ2-2, the full variable domain reads EAGVTQSPTHLIKTRGQQATLRCSPISGHTSVYWYQQALGLGLQFLLWYDEGEERNRGNFPPRFSGRQFPNYSSELNVNALELEDSALYLCASSFTGTGSGELFFGEGSRLTVL.

The rearrangement joins TRBV15 to TRBJ1-2; perhaps TRBD1 as D (6 bases). V gave up 4 bases and J gave up 7 bases, with 16 bases separating them. CDR3 size: 14 residues. CDR1 and CDR2 from the germline V gene are LNHNV and YYDKDF (reference sequence). Here the CDR3 DNA reads TGTGCCACCAGCATACTAGAGACAGGTCGTGGCTACACCTTC. This gives the protein CATSILETGRGYTF.

The chain has TRBV5-1 and TRBJ1-1; a possible D gene is TRBD1 (6 bases). Trimming shortened V by 3 bases and J by 2 bases, and 11 bases separated the two germline ends. Germline V gives CDR1 SGHRS, CDR2 YFSETQ. The CDR3 is made up of 14 amino acids. The CDR3 sequence: CASSYGTSNTEAFF. CDR3 sequence (DNA): TGCGCCAGCAGCTACGGGACATCCAACACTGAAGCTTTCTTT.

The chain uses TRBV9 and TRBJ2-7; 8 bases agree with TRBD2. There are 15 residues in the CDR3. V shed 1 base, J shed 2 bases, and the junction held 5 bases outside the gene matches. In germline, CDR1 is SGDLS, CDR2 YYNGEE. The CDR3 nucleotides read TGTGCCAGCAGCGTATACAGCGGGAGAGCCTACGAGCAGTACTTC. Encoded protein: CASSVYSGRAYEQYF. The full variable domain, its missing parts supplied by reference TRBV9 and TRBJ2-7, is DSGVTQTPKHLITATGQRVTLRCSPRSGDLSVYWYQQSLDQGLQFLIQYYNGEERAKGNILERFSAQQFPDLHSELNLSSLELGDSALYFCASSVYSGRAYEQYFGPGTRLTVT.

Worth noting for this clone: At one boundary the junction diverges from the germline segment, which might be a read error. The rearrangement links TRBV7-7 to TRBJ2-5; weak D call: TRBD1 (6 bases). CDR1 and CDR2 from the germline V gene are SSHAT and FNYEAQ (reference sequence). The CDR3 consists of 14 residues. The CDR3 DNA sequence: TGTGCTAGCAGCTTGGGGGCTTACCAAGAGACCCAGTACTTC. As protein: CASSLGAYQETQYF.

As for this clone: Other DNA sequences in the same sample also yield this CDR3. The CDR3 loop is CASSLGQGETQYF. CDR3 DNA: TGTGCCAGCAGCCTGGGACAGGGAGAGACCCAGTACTTC. The chain carries TRBV7-3 and TRBJ2-5, with TRBD1 matching 9 bases. Germline trimming cut 5 bases from V and 4 bases from J; bases unmatched to any gene: 2. Germline V gene data show CDR1 as SGHTA and CDR2 as FQGTGA. CDR3 length equals 13 residues.

The J gene is TRBJ2-3, the V gene TRBV18; D may be TRBD2 (5 bases). This CDR3 region has 14 residues. CDR1 is KGHSH, CDR2 LQKENI, per germline. The germline V and J ends were trimmed by 0 bases and 3 bases, with 7 bases remaining between them. CDR3 nucleotide sequence: TGTGCCAGCTCACCACCGTCGGGGACAGATACGCAGTATTTT. It yields the protein CASSPPSGTDTQYF.

This chain connects TRBV11-2 to TRBJ2-7; D is uncertain. Germline-derived CDR1 and CDR2 are SGHAT and FQNNGV. V was trimmed by 1 base and J by 2 bases, leaving 6 bases between them. CDR3 size: 13 residues. The CDR3 nucleotides are TGTGCCAGCAGCTTAGCAGTCACCTACGAGCAGTACTTC. Translated: CASSLAVTYEQYF.

The rearrangement joins TRBV4-1 to TRBJ2-3; the D gene is possibly TRBD2 (5 bases). Germline-derived CDR1 and CDR2 are MGHRA and YSYEKL. The V end lost 0 bases, the J end lost 4 bases, and 8 bases lay between the germline ends. CDR3 length: 14 amino acids. CDR3 loop: CASSQDQRADTQYF. Here the CDR3 DNA reads TGCGCCAGCAGCCAAGATCAGAGGGCAGATACGCAGTATTTT.

This clone was observed once. The chain recombines TRBV5-1 with TRBJ2-3; 10 bases map to TRBD1. With 2 bases clipped from V and 9 bases from J, the junction kept 6 bases outside the gene matches. The germline V gene has CDR1 SGHRS and CDR2 YFSETQ. The CDR3 totals 14 residues. Written as DNA, the CDR3 is TGCGCCAGCAGCTTCGGGACAGGGGAGAGGACGCAGTATTTT. This encodes CASSFGTGERTQYF.

J is TRBJ1-1 and V is TRBV19; 7 nucleotides match TRBD1. The trim removed 0 bases at V and 5 bases at J, leaving 3 bases unmatched. CDR1 and CDR2 from the germline V gene are LNHDA and SQIVND (reference sequence). The CDR3 has 14 amino acids. The CDR3 nucleotides read TGTGCCAGTAGTATAGACAGGGGGAGGACTGAAGCTTTCTTT. This encodes CASSIDRGRTEAFF.

The rearrangement links TRBV28 to TRBJ2-7; 8 nucleotides match TRBD2. V gave up 5 bases and J gave up 2 bases; unmatched junction bases: 8. The CDR3 sequence is 15 residues long. CDR1 MDHEN and CDR2 SYDVKM come from the germline V gene. The CDR3 DNA sequence: TGTGCCAGCAGTCCCCCGGGAGGGGGGGCCTACGAGCAGTACTTC. It is translated as CASSPPGGGAYEQYF.

This sequence joins TRBV28 and TRBJ2-7; 7 positions match TRBD1. This CDR3 comprises 15 residues. Germline V gene lookup returns CDR1 MDHEN and CDR2 SYDVKM. The V and J ends lost 8 bases and 2 bases, in that order; junction bases with no gene match: 12. This CDR3 is CASGRQGPNPYEQYF. The CDR3 nucleotides read TGTGCCAGCGGGAGACAGGGCCCTAACCCCTACGAGCAGTACTTC.